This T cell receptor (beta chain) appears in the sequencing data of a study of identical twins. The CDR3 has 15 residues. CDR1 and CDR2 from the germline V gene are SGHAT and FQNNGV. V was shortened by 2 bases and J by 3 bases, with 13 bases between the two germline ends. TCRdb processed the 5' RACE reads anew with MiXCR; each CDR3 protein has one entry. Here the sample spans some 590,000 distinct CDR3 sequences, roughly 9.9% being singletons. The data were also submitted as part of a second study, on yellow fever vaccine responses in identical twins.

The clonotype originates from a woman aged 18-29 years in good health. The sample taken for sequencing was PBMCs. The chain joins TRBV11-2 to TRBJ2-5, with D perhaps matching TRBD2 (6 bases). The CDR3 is CASSLYGGGKETQYF. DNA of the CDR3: TGTGCCAGCAGCTTATACGGGGGAGGCAAAGAGACCCAGTACTTC.